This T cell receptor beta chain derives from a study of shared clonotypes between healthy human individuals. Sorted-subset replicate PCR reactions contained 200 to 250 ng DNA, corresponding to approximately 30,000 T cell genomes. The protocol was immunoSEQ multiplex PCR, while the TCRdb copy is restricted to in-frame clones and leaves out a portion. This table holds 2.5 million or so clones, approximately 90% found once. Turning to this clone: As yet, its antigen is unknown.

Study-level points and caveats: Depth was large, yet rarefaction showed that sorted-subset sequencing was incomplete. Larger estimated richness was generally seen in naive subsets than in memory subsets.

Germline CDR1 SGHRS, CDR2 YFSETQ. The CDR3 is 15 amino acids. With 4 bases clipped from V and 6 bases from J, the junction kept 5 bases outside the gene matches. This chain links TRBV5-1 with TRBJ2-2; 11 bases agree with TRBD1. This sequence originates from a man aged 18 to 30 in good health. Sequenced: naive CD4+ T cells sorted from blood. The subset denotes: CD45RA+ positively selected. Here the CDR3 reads CASSPAGQGAGELFF. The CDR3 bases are TGCGCCAGCAGCCCGGCGGGACAGGGGGCCGGGGAGCTGTTTTTT.